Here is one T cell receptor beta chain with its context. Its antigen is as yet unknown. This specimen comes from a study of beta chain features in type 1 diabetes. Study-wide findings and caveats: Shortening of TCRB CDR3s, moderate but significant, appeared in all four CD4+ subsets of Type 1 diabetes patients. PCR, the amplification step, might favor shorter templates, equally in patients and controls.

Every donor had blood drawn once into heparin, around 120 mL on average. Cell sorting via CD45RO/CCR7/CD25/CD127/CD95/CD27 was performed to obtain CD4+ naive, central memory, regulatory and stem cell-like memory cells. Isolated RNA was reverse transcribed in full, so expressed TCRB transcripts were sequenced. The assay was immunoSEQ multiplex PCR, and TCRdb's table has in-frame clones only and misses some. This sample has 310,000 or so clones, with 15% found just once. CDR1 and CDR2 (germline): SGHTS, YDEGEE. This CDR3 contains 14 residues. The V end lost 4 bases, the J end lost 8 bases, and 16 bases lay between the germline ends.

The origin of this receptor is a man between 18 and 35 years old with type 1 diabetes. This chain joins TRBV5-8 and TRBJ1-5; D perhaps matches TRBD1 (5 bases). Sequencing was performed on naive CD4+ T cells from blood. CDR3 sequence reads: CASSRTNKDEPQHF. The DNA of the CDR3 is TGTGCCAGCAGCCGGACAAACAAGGATGAGCCCCAGCATTTT.